The next 7 T cell receptor beta chains were all read from a single sample in a study of T cell repertoires in cytomegalovirus infection. MiXCR, applied by TCRdb to the reads, yields one record per CDR3 protein. The table has under 300,000 distinct CDR3 sequences, approximately 22% seen once. These TCRs' antigens remain unknown. The specimen comprised cultured PBMCs, sampled from culture after CMV antigen stimulation. Source of these receptors: a human donor in good health (CMV status not recorded). Some clones in this sample may be carry-over from other donors' samples.

The CDR3 sequence is CASSLLRRLNTEAFF. The CDR3 DNA reads TGTGCCAGCAGTTTACTCCGGCGGCTGAACACTGAAGCTTTCTTT. The chain combines TRBV27 with TRBJ1-1; no definite D call. V lost 2 bases, J lost 0 bases, and 10 bases lay in between. CDR3 length: 15 residues. Germline assignment: CDR1 MNHEY and CDR2 SMNVEV (reference sequence).

The chain links TRBV6-2 or TRBV6-3 to TRBJ1-1; D unresolved. With 8 bases removed from V and 4 bases from J, the gap between germline ends came to 17 bases. CDR3 length: 14 amino acids. Germline values: CDR1 MNHEY, CDR2 SVGEGT. Written as DNA, the CDR3 is TGTGCCAGCTATCCGGCCGGTTTCGGCACTGAAGCTTTCTTT. This translates into CASYPAGFGTEAFF.

This clonotype showed up many times. DNA of the CDR3: TGTGCCAGCAGCTTACAACGGCAGGCAACTAATGAAAAACTGTTTTTT. Amino acid sequence: CASSLQRQATNEKLFF. V usage is TRBV7-2 and J usage is TRBJ1-4; the D is unclear. Germline CDR1 reads SGHTA; CDR2 reads FQGNSA. The germline V and J ends were trimmed by 2 bases and 0 bases, with 10 bases remaining between them. CDR3 length: 16 residues. The variable domain in full, completed from reference TRBV7-2 and TRBJ1-4, reads GAGVSQSPSNKVTEKGKDVELRCDPISGHTALYWYRQSLGQGLEFLIYFQGNSAPDKSGLPSDRFSAERTGGSVSTLTIQRTQQEDSAVYLCASSLQRQATNEKLFFGSGTQLSVL.

The chain employs TRBV4-3 and TRBJ1-1, with D unclear. Germline V gene data show CDR1 as LGHNA and CDR2 as YSLEER. This CDR3 comprises 15 residues. Deletions cut 0 bases from V and 1 base from J, with 9 bases between. Here the CDR3 reads CASSQDWLRNTEAFF. The CDR3 nucleotides read TGCGCCAGCAGCCAAGATTGGTTGCGGAACACTGAAGCTTTCTTT.

V and J are TRBV15 and TRBJ1-4; no definite D call. The CDR3 has 13 amino acids. Germline V gene sequence: CDR1 LNHNV, CDR2 YYDKDF (reference sequence). V lost 0 bases and J lost 8, with 7 bases in between. The CDR3 is CATSRDSSEKLFF. The CDR3 DNA reads TGTGCCACCAGCAGAGATTCTTCGGAAAAACTGTTTTTT.

This clonotype was found many times. The chain employs TRBV7-8 and TRBJ1-2; 10 positions agree with TRBD1. The CDR3 is made up of 14 amino acids. The junction had 4 bases not matched to a gene; V was cut back by 4 bases and J by 5 bases. Per germline, CDR1 SGHVS and CDR2 FQNEAQ. The CDR3 protein is CASSYGTGVYGYTF. CDR3 bases: TGTGCCAGCAGCTACGGGACAGGGGTATATGGCTACACCTTC.

The chain couples TRBV11-1 to TRBJ2-1; no definite D call. Germline V gives CDR1 SGHAT, CDR2 FQDESV (reference sequence). The CDR3 loop spans 14 amino acids. V lost 4 bases to trimming and J lost 6 bases, with 13 bases between them. CDR3 loop: CASSSLGLANEQFF. Written as DNA, the CDR3 is TGTGCCAGCAGCTCCCTAGGGCTCGCCAATGAGCAGTTCTTC.